This T cell receptor beta chain was captured in a study of cytotoxic CD8 clonotypes in ibrutinib-treated CLL. Study-wide background: Response was recorded as partial in 24 patients and complete in 2; at median roughly 73 months, approximately 14 remained remitted and about twelve had progressed. Study-level points and caveats: Against age-matched healthy donors, baseline clonality ran higher and tracked circulating CD8+ T-cell counts. Different sampling times were used for sustained-remission and progressing patients. Upon ibrutinib response clonality rose, and upon progression it fell back toward baseline.

Regarding this clone: Its antigen is as yet unknown.

The ends were cut back, 4 bases at V and 1 base at J, with 12 bases in the middle. Germline V gene lookup returns CDR1 SGHRS and CDR2 YFSETQ. The CDR3 contains 15 residues. Clones were sequenced by immunoSEQ multiplex PCR, and TCRdb holds only the in-frame ones, with some missing. The sample contains about 200,000 clones, more than 70% of which appear only once. This specimen consisted of PBMCs, obtained after 12 months of ibrutinib treatment. This sequence was found in a human donor with chronic lymphocytic leukemia. J is TRBJ1-5 and V is TRBV5-1, with D maybe TRBD1 (6 bases). As DNA, the CDR3 is TGCGCCAGCAGCGTACAGGGAGGGAGCAATCAGCCCCAGCATTTT. Residues: CASSVQGGSNQPQHF.